This passage covers 14 T cell receptor beta chains from one sample sequenced in a study of T cell responses to AZD1222 COVID-19 vaccine. Method: immunoSEQ multiplex PCR; TCRdb's copy keeps in-frame clones and lacks some. Among approximately 150,000 clones listed, approximately 89% were seen once. Sequenced material: peripheral blood, taken 28 days after the second AZD1222 dose. The receptors were gathered from an adult who received the AZD1222 COVID-19 vaccine.

The chain's CDR3 is CASSYQGAAGNTIYF. The CDR3 DNA sequence: TGTGCCAGCAGCTATCAGGGCGCCGCTGGAAACACCATATATTTT. This rearrangement joins TRBV5-6 to TRBJ1-3; D is possibly TRBD1 (5 bases). Germline CDR1 is SGHDT and CDR2 is YYEEEE. V lost 3 bases and J lost 2, with 12 bases in between. CDR3 length: 15 residues.

The chain has TRBV7-6 and TRBJ2-2; weak D call: TRBD1 (5 bases). The CDR3 has 17 amino acids. V was pared by 1 base and J by 0 bases, with 12 bases between. The germline CDR1 and CDR2 sequences are SGHVS and FNYEAQ. Written as DNA, the CDR3 is TGTGCCAGCAGCTTAGGGTTCGACAGCCCGAACACCGGGGAGCTGTTTTTT. It specifies CASSLGFDSPNTGELFF.

This clone appeared a few times. J is TRBJ1-5 and V is TRBV14; no clear D. V lost 5 bases and J 1 base, leaving 6 bases between the germline ends. Per germline, CDR1 SGHDN and CDR2 FVKESK. The CDR3 contains 13 residues. Here the CDR3 reads CASSADSNQPQHF. CDR3 DNA sequence: TGTGCCAGCAGCGCTGACAGCAATCAGCCCCAGCATTTT.

The V and J genes are TRBV2 and TRBJ2-7; no definite D call. This CDR3 comprises 13 residues. CDR1 SNHLY and CDR2 FYNNEI come from the germline V gene. V dropped 6 bases and J dropped 5 bases, with 14 bases sitting between them. In DNA form, the CDR3 reads TGTGCCAGCAGCCTCCCCCATCTCCACGAGCAGTACTTC. Residues: CASSLPHLHEQYF.

The J gene is TRBJ1-3, the V gene TRBV7-9; D perhaps matches TRBD1 (6 bases). The ends were cut back, 5 bases at V and 0 bases at J, with 14 bases in the middle. CDR1 is SEHNR and CDR2 is FQNEAQ in the germline V gene (reference sequence). The CDR3 has 16 amino acids. The CDR3 region has the DNA TGTGCCAGCAGCCAAATTACAGGGACCTCTGGAAACACCATATATTTT. Encoded protein: CASSQITGTSGNTIYF. Complete variable domain (other parts from reference TRBV7-9 and TRBJ1-3): DTGVSQNPRHKITKRGQNVTFRCDPISEHNRLYWYRQTLGQGPEFLTYFQNEAQLEKSRLLSDRFSAERPKGSFSTLEIQRTEQGDSAMYLCASSQITGTSGNTIYFGEGSWLTVV.

The rearrangement uses TRBV2 and TRBJ1-4; D ambiguous. V lost 2 bases to trimming and J lost 7 bases, with 17 bases between them. CDR1 is SNHLY and CDR2 is FYNNEI in the germline V gene. There are 16 residues in the CDR3. This CDR3 reads CASSERMGLVSEKLFF. DNA for the CDR3: TGTGCCAGCAGTGAAAGGATGGGTTTAGTTAGTGAAAAACTGTTTTTT.

V usage is TRBV6-6 and J usage is TRBJ1-6; the D gene is possibly TRBD1 (5 bases). The CDR3 covers 16 residues. Looked up from germline, CDR1 is MNHNY and CDR2 is SVGAGI (reference sequence). V was clipped by 8 bases and J by 5 bases, with 19 bases between them. In nucleotides, the CDR3 is TGTGCCAGCGGGGGGACCGTAGATATACATAATTCACCCCTCCACTTT. Translated, it gives CASGGTVDIHNSPLHF.

CDR3 in amino acids: CASSVMGTGELFF. The CDR3 DNA reads as TGTGCCAGCAGCGTAATGGGTACCGGGGAGCTGTTTTTT. This chain uses TRBV9 with TRBJ2-2, with D uncertain. There are 13 residues in the CDR3. Germline V gives CDR1 SGDLS, CDR2 YYNGEE. V was shortened by 1 base and J by 5 bases, with 6 bases between the two germline ends.

The chain is built from TRBV7-9 and TRBJ1-5; possible D gene TRBD1, 6 bases. The CDR3 consists of 15 residues. CDR1 SEHNR and CDR2 FQNEAQ come from the germline V gene (reference sequence). The V gene lost 5 bases and the J gene lost 0 bases, with 11 bases spanning the gap. The CDR3 protein is CASSPQTGSNQPQHF. The CDR3 nucleotides read TGTGCCAGCAGCCCCCAGACAGGTAGCAATCAGCCCCAGCATTTT.

The chain uses TRBV9 and TRBJ2-1, with TRBD2 matching over 7 bases. V was pared by 0 bases and J by 4 bases, with 4 bases of the junction left unmatched. From germline, CDR1 is SGDLS and CDR2 YYNGEE. CDR3 length: 15 residues. CDR3 sequence (DNA): TGTGCCAGCAGCGTAGTGGCTAGCGGATACAATGAGCAGTTCTTC. Residues: CASSVVASGYNEQFF. Using reference TRBV9 and TRBJ2-1 for the parts outside the CDR3, the full variable domain is DSGVTQTPKHLITATGQRVTLRCSPRSGDLSVYWYQQSLDQGLQFLIQYYNGEERAKGNILERFSAQQFPDLHSELNLSSLELGDSALYFCASSVVASGYNEQFFGPGTRLTVL.

V is TRBV29-1 and J is TRBJ1-2; possibly TRBD1 for D (5 bases). The germline CDR1 and CDR2 sequences are SQVTM and ANQGSEA. Trimming pared 7 bases from V and 6 bases from J, leaving 12 bases between. This CDR3 is built from 11 residues. This CDR3 reads CSDDRINGYTF. The CDR3 nucleotides are TGCAGCGATGACAGAATCAATGGCTACACCTTC.

This sequence joins TRBV3-1 (or the pseudogene TRBV3-2) and TRBJ2-7; no definite D call. The CDR3 is made up of 14 amino acids. V was pared by 5 bases and J by 7 bases, with 18 bases between. The germline V gene encodes CDR1 LGHDT and CDR2 YNNKEL (reference sequence). The CDR3 DNA reads TGTGCCAGCAGCTCAAAGCGACCCCCCCGGGAGCAGTACTTC. Its translation is CASSSKRPPREQYF.

J is TRBJ2-5 and V is TRBV11-2; possibly TRBD2 for D (6 bases). CDR1 and CDR2 (germline): SGHAT, FQNNGV. Deletions cut 2 bases from V and 3 bases from J, with 13 bases between. The CDR3 contains 15 residues. CDR3 loop: CASSLRLANEETQYF. The CDR3 DNA reads as TGTGCCAGCAGCTTAAGGCTAGCGAATGAAGAGACCCAGTACTTC.

The chain couples TRBV7-9 to TRBJ2-3, with 11 bases lining up with TRBD2. V lost 5 bases and J lost 5; bases outside the gene matches: 9. CDR1 is SEHNR and CDR2 is FQNEAQ in the germline V gene (reference sequence). CDR3 length: 16 amino acids. In DNA form, the CDR3 reads TGTGCCAGCAGCCCTGCCGGTCTAGCGGGGGGAGATACGCAGTATTTT. This codes for CASSPAGLAGGDTQYF. The whole variable domain, filled in from reference TRBV7-9 and TRBJ2-3, reads DTGVSQNPRHKITKRGQNVTFRCDPISEHNRLYWYRQTLGQGPEFLTYFQNEAQLEKSRLLSDRFSAERPKGSFSTLEIQRTEQGDSAMYLCASSPAGLAGGDTQYFGPGTRLTVL.